The TCR beta chain under discussion was sequenced for a study of blood T cell repertoires in COVID-19. About the research overall: Samples representing acute and convalescent COVID-19 were sourced from the United States, Italy and Spain. T cells, B-cell-depleted T cells, or PBMCs provided the cDNA or gDNA that served as material.

Assignment of participants to cohorts was predicated upon participant-reported clinical history. Generated by immunoSEQ multiplex PCR, the TCRdb table keeps only in-frame clones and is missing some. The sample lists around 450,000 clones; 80% to 95% were seen once. Trimming removed 7 bases at V and 3 bases at J, with 7 bases between. Germline-derived CDR1 and CDR2 are KGHDR and SFDVKD. The CDR3 spans 12 residues. The sequence was collected from a man aged 18 to 35 who had recovered from COVID-19. Material: PBMCs or T cells enriched from blood (not recorded which). The rearrangement joins TRBV24-1 to TRBJ2-3, with D possibly TRBD2 on 6 matching bases. CDR3 region: CATRGGTDTQYF. As DNA, the CDR3 is TGTGCCACCAGGGGGGGAACAGATACGCAGTATTTT.